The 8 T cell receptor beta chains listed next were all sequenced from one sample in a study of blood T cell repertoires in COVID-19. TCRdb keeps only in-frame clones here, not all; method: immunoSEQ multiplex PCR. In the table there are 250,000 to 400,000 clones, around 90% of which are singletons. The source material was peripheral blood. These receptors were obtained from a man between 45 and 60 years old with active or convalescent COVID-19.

DNA for the CDR3: TGTGCCAGCAGCCGGAGAACAGGGAGCTCTGGAAACACCATATATTTT. Translation: CASSRRTGSSGNTIYF. The gene calls are TRBV7-2 and TRBJ1-3, with D possibly TRBD1 on 6 matching bases. Germline CDR1 reads SGHTA; CDR2 reads FQGNSA. The CDR3 loop spans 16 amino acids. V gave up 5 bases and J gave up 0 bases, with 14 bases separating them. The variable domain in full, with the rest retrieved from reference TRBV7-2 and TRBJ1-3, is GAGVSQSPSNKVTEKGKDVELRCDPISGHTALYWYRQSLGQGLEFLIYFQGNSAPDKSGLPSDRFSAERTGGSVSTLTIQRTQQEDSAVYLCASSRRTGSSGNTIYFGEGSWLTVV.

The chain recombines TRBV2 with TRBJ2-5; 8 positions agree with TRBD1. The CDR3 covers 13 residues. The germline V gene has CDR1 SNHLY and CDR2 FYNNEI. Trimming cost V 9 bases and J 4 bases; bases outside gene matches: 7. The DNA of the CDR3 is TGTGCCAGTGCCGGGACAGGAGGAGAGACCCAGTACTTC. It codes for CASAGTGGETQYF.

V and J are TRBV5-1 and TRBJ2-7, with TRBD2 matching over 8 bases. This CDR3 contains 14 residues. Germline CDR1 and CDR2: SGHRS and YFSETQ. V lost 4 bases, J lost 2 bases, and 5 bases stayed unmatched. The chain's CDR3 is CASSPSGSPYEQYF. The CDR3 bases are TGCGCCAGCAGCCCCAGCGGGAGTCCCTACGAGCAGTACTTC.

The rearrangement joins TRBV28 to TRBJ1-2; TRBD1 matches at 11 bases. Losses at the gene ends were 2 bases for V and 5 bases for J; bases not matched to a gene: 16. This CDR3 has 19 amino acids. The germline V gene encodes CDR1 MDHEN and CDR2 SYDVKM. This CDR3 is CASSLVALTDRGQVYGYTF. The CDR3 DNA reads TGTGCCAGCAGTTTAGTGGCATTGACGGACAGGGGGCAGGTATATGGCTACACCTTC.

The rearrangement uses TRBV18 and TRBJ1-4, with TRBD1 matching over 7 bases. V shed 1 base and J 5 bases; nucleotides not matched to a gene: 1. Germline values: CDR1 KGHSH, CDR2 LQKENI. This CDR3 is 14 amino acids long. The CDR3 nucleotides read TGTGCCAGCTCACCACTGACAGGGAATGAAAAACTGTTTTTT. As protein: CASSPLTGNEKLFF.

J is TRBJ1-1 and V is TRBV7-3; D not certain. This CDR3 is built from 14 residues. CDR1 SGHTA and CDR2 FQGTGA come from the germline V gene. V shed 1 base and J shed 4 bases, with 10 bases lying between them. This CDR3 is CASSLNGLGTEAFF. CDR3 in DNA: TGTGCCAGCAGCTTAAACGGGTTGGGCACTGAAGCTTTCTTT.

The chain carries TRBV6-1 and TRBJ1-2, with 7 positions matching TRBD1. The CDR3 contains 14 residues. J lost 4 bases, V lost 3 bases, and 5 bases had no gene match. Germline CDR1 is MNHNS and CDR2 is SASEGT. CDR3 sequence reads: CASSERQGGYGYTF. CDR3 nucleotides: TGTGCCAGCAGTGAGAGACAGGGCGGCTATGGCTACACCTTC.

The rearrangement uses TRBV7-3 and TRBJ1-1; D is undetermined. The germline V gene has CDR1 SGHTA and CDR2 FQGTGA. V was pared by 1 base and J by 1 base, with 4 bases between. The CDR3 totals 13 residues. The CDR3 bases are TGTGCCAGCAGCTTAAATCAGAACACTGAAGCTTTCTTT. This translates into CASSLNQNTEAFF. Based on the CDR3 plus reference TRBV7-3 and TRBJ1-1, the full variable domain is GAGVSQTPSNKVTEKGKYVELRCDPISGHTALYWYRQSLGQGPEFLIYFQGTGAADDSGLPNDRFFAVRPEGSVSTLKIQRTERGDSAVYLCASSLNQNTEAFFGQGTRLTVV.